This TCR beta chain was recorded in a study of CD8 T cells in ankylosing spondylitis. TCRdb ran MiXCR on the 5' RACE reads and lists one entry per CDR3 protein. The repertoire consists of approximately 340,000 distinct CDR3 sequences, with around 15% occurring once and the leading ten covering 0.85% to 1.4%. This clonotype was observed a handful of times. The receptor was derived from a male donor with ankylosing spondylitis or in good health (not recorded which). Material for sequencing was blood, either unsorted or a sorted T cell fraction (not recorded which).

CDR3 coding DNA: TGTGCCAGCAGTTCCGCCCCCCGACAGGGCGGTCAGCCCCAGCATTTT. This codes for CASSSAPRQGGQPQHF. J is TRBJ1-5 and V is TRBV6-5, with 7 bases identical to TRBD1. V lost 4 bases to trimming and J lost 6 bases; unmatched junction nucleotides: 12. CDR1 is MNHEY and CDR2 is SVGAGI in the germline V gene. The CDR3 runs 16 residues.